These 23 T cell receptor beta chains were all obtained from the same sample, sequenced in a study of blood T cell repertoires in COVID-19. Repertoires were generated with immunoSEQ multiplex PCR, while TCRdb's copy carries only in-frame clones and drops some. The table lists 290,000 or so clones, about 90% of them singletons. The sample comprised PBMCs or T cells enriched from blood (not recorded which). Receptors were obtained from a young woman with acute COVID-19.

V gene TRBV5-8 combines with J gene TRBJ2-7, with TRBD2 matching 13 bases. The CDR3 length is 16 residues. Germline CDR1 and CDR2: SGHTS and YDEGEE. Unmatched junction bases numbered 6, after V lost 2 bases and J lost 4 bases. CDR3 sequence reads: CASSFPLTSGGYEQYF. The CDR3 DNA reads as TGTGCCAGCAGCTTCCCCCTGACTAGCGGGGGGTACGAGCAGTACTTC.

V usage is TRBV11-2 and J usage is TRBJ2-1; 8 bases are a match to TRBD2. Germline V gene sequence: CDR1 SGHAT, CDR2 FQNNGV. With V trimmed by 2 bases and J by 3 bases, 3 bases remained unmatched. This CDR3 is 15 amino acids long. The CDR3 protein is CASSLSRGGYNEQFF. DNA for the CDR3: TGTGCCAGCAGCTTATCCCGGGGGGGCTACAATGAGCAGTTCTTC.

The chain carries TRBV3-1 (or the pseudogene TRBV3-2) and TRBJ2-7, with 9 positions matching TRBD1. Looked up from germline, CDR1 is LGHDT and CDR2 is YNNKEL (reference sequence). CDR3 length: 15 amino acids. J gave up 4 bases and V 4 bases, and 8 bases lay outside the gene matches. The chain's CDR3 is CASSRSGTGIYEQYF. DNA for the CDR3: TGTGCCAGCAGCCGCTCCGGGACAGGGATTTACGAGCAGTACTTC.

Concerning this clone: Other DNA sequences in this specimen translate into the identical CDR3. The rearrangement uses TRBV28 and TRBJ1-5, with D possibly being TRBD1 (6 bases). CDR1 and CDR2 (germline): MDHEN, SYDVKM. V lost 3 bases and J lost 6, with 9 bases in between. The CDR3 sequence is 13 residues long. The CDR3 here is CASSFRGGQPQHF. The CDR3, as DNA: TGTGCCAGCAGTTTCAGGGGCGGTCAGCCCCAGCATTTT.

This clone was seen a handful of times. The J gene is TRBJ2-7, the V gene TRBV18, with a weak D call TRBD1 (5 bases). The CDR3 spans 15 residues. CDR1 and CDR2 from the germline V gene are KGHSH and LQKENI. Trimming removed 6 bases at V and 6 bases at J, with 21 bases between. The CDR3 reads CASSTVRVLGSEQYF. Written as DNA, the CDR3 is TGTGCCAGCTCCACCGTCAGGGTATTGGGTAGCGAGCAGTACTTC.

The CDR3 bases are TGTGCCACCAGCAGAGGAGGGGGCTTCACAGATACGCAGTATTTT. Protein: CATSRGGGFTDTQYF. This chain uses TRBV15 with TRBJ2-3; 7 bases agree with TRBD1. The CDR3 runs 15 residues. The trim removed 1 base at V and 2 bases at J, leaving 3 bases unmatched. Germline loops: CDR1 LNHNV, CDR2 YYDKDF (reference sequence).

This CDR3 reads CASGLPLGGDTGELFF. The CDR3 DNA reads TGTGCCAGCGGACTCCCCCTGGGGGGTGACACCGGGGAGCTGTTTTTT. The chain carries TRBV9 and TRBJ2-2; D possibly corresponds to TRBD2 (6 bases). Germline values: CDR1 SGDLS, CDR2 YYNGEE. The CDR3 covers 16 residues. V lost 7 bases and J 3 bases, leaving 19 bases between the germline ends.

This rearrangement joins TRBV19 to TRBJ2-5; TRBD1 aligns across 7 bases. The length of the CDR3 is 14 residues. V dropped 4 bases and J dropped 1; count of bases not matched to a gene: 3. Per the germline V gene, CDR1 is LNHDA and CDR2 is SQIVND (reference sequence). The CDR3: CASSTRDSQETQYF. DNA of the CDR3: TGTGCCAGTAGTACCCGGGACAGCCAAGAGACCCAGTACTTC.

The V gene is TRBV27, the J gene TRBJ2-7, with TRBD1 identical over 9 bases. The germline V gene has CDR1 MNHEY and CDR2 SMNVEV (reference sequence). The junction had 7 bases not matched to a gene; V was cut back by 0 bases and J by 4 bases. The CDR3 is made up of 16 amino acids. The CDR3 region is CASSLSLDRGKYEQYF. In nucleotides, the CDR3 is TGTGCCAGCAGTTTATCGTTGGACAGGGGCAAATACGAGCAGTACTTC.

This sequence joins TRBV11-1 and TRBJ1-2; tentatively, D is TRBD1 (6 bases). Germline CDR1 and CDR2: SGHAT and FQDESV (reference sequence). This CDR3 spans 14 amino acids. Trimming cost V 0 bases and J 4 bases, with 9 bases left between them. In DNA, the CDR3 is TGTGCCAGCAGCTTAGCTGGGGGCGTCTATGGCTACACCTTC. Its translation: CASSLAGGVYGYTF.

The chain uses TRBV6-4 and TRBJ1-2, with 7 bases that match TRBD1. The V gene's germline CDR1 is MRHNA and CDR2 SNTAGT. The J segment lost 4 bases and the V segment lost 9 bases, leaving 8 bases of the junction unmatched. This CDR3 has 13 residues. The CDR3 loop reads CASRTGIGYGYTF. The CDR3 DNA reads as TGTGCCAGTCGGACAGGCATCGGCTATGGCTACACCTTC.

This clone showed up just once. The rearrangement uses TRBV10-3 and TRBJ2-7, with D unclear. The CDR3 length is 15 residues. The V gene's germline CDR1 is ENHRY and CDR2 SYGVKD. Trimming stripped 0 bases from V and 6 bases from J, with 15 bases between. The CDR3 here is CAISESILSGGEQYF. The CDR3 DNA follows: TGTGCCATCAGTGAGTCGATTTTGTCTGGCGGCGAGCAGTACTTC.

The chain links TRBV2 to TRBJ2-1; 7 positions match TRBD2. CDR1 and CDR2 from the germline V gene are SNHLY and FYNNEI. The J segment lost 1 base and the V segment lost 5 bases, leaving 5 bases of the junction unmatched. The CDR3 covers 15 residues. CDR3 bases: TGTGCCAGCAGTACGACTAGCTATTCCTACAATGAGCAGTTCTTC. Its protein product is CASSTTSYSYNEQFF.

This clone came up a few times. The chain employs TRBV25-1 and TRBJ1-2; no definite D call. The V gene's germline CDR1 is MGHDK and CDR2 SYGVNS. V was pared by 4 bases and J by 4 bases, with 10 bases between. The length of the CDR3 is 13 residues. CDR3 nucleotides: TGTGCCAGCAGTGGGGGAAGCGGCTATGGCTACACCTTC. Protein: CASSGGSGYGYTF.

J is TRBJ1-5 and V is TRBV2; no reliable D call. Trimming cost V 6 bases and J 0 bases, with 12 bases left between them. The CDR3 totals 15 residues. Germline V CDR1 and CDR2: SNHLY, FYNNEI. CDR3 sequence: CASSSDNYSNQPQHF. CDR3 DNA: TGTGCCAGCAGCTCCGACAATTATAGCAATCAGCCCCAGCATTTT.

The genes are TRBV18 and TRBJ2-7, with a tentative D call TRBD1 (6 bases). The CDR3 spans 14 residues. Trimming pared 3 bases from V and 0 bases from J, leaving 9 bases between. Germline CDR1 is KGHSH and CDR2 is LQKENI. This CDR3 reads CASSPGHFSYEQYF. CDR3 coding DNA: TGTGCCAGCTCACCGGGACACTTCTCCTACGAGCAGTACTTC.

The chain combines TRBV7-9 with TRBJ2-5; 14 bases match TRBD2. CDR1 SEHNR and CDR2 FQNEAQ come from the germline V gene (reference sequence). The CDR3 covers 16 residues. J lost 5 bases, V lost 4 bases, and 6 bases had no gene match. The CDR3 DNA reads as TGTGCCAGCAGCTCGACTAGCGGGAGGGCCGGGGAGACCCAGTACTTC. Its translation is CASSSTSGRAGETQYF.

The J gene is TRBJ2-1, the V gene TRBV24-1; D perhaps matches TRBD2 (6 bases). The V end lost 0 bases, the J end lost 8 bases, and 19 bases lay between the germline ends. The CDR3 runs to 17 residues. Germline CDR1 KGHDR, CDR2 SFDVKD. CDR3 DNA sequence: TGTGCCACCAGTGATTTGAGGAGCGGAGTAGCGGTCGATGAGCAGTTCTTC. Translated: CATSDLRSGVAVDEQFF.

The chain couples TRBV4-1 to TRBJ2-7; a possible D gene is TRBD1 (7 bases). Trimming left V 0 bases short and J 4 bases short, with 16 bases between. The CDR3 length is 16 residues. The germline V gene encodes CDR1 MGHRA and CDR2 YSYEKL. The CDR3 reads CASSQDRAQGGYEQYF. The CDR3 DNA is TGCGCCAGCAGCCAAGATAGGGCCCAGGGGGGTTACGAGCAGTACTTC.

This rearrangement joins TRBV21-1 to TRBJ1-1; TRBD1 is the table's D call, not checked against the DNA. TRBV21-1 corresponds to a pseudogene. The CDR3 is made up of 17 amino acids. CDR3 DNA: TGTGCCAGCAGCCCCCTTAAGAGACAGGGACTTCATGGTGAAGCTTTCTTT. Amino acids: CASSPLKRQGLHGEAFF.

The chain links TRBV11-1 to TRBJ1-1; D might be TRBD1 (5 bases). The CDR3 has 14 amino acids. The V end lost 0 bases, the J end lost 5 bases, and 10 bases lay between the germline ends. Germline loops: CDR1 SGHAT, CDR2 FQDESV (reference sequence). CDR3 DNA: TGTGCCAGCAGCTTAGCCCCTAAGGGGACTGAAGCTTTCTTT. Residues: CASSLAPKGTEAFF.

The V and J genes are TRBV3-1 (or the pseudogene TRBV3-2) and TRBJ2-7; TRBD2 might be the D (6 bases). The ends were cut back, 0 bases at V and 0 bases at J, with 12 bases in the middle. This CDR3 spans 16 amino acids. CDR1 and CDR2 (germline): LGHDT, YNNKEL (reference sequence). The CDR3: CASSQDAYGSSYEQYF. In nucleotides, the CDR3 is TGTGCCAGCAGCCAAGATGCTTACGGGAGCTCCTACGAGCAGTACTTC.

The chain carries TRBV13 and TRBJ2-1; D not certain. CDR1 and CDR2 from the germline V gene are PRHDT and FYEKMQ (reference sequence). Trimming removed 1 base at V and 0 bases at J, with 10 bases between. The CDR3 sequence is 16 residues long. CDR3 coding DNA: TGTGCCAGCAGCTTAGAGCCAGCTAGCTCCTACAATGAGCAGTTCTTC. This encodes CASSLEPASSYNEQFF. Full variable domain (remainder filled in from reference TRBV13 and TRBJ2-1): AAGVIQSPRHLIKEKRETATLKCYPIPRHDTVYWYQQGPGQDPQFLISFYEKMQSDKGSIPDRFSAQQFSDYHSELNMSSLELGDSALYFCASSLEPASSYNEQFFGPGTRLTVL.